This T cell receptor (beta chain) was captured in a study of blood T cell repertoires in COVID-19. Overall study context: The study drew acute and convalescent COVID-19 samples from the United States, Italy and Spain.

Exposed participants encountered a COVID-19 case during the 2 weeks preceding study entry. As concerns this clone: This sample includes further DNA sequences coding for the same CDR3.

Per the study methods: Nucleated cell number was recorded as an estimate derived from reference gene primer amplification. Using immunoSEQ multiplex PCR, the repertoire was profiled, and TCRdb retains in-frame clones only, with some absent. The V and J calls and clone size are taken from that table; D and trimming were inferred from the DNA. The sample holds 150,000 to 200,000 clones, approximately 88% seen once. Germline assignment: CDR1 KGHSH and CDR2 LQKENI. Trimming at V came to 3 bases and at J to 2 bases, leaving 3 bases not matched to a gene. The CDR3 is 15 amino acids. This chain joins TRBV18 and TRBJ2-7; 11 positions agree with TRBD1. The TCR originated in a man in his 70s who had been exposed to COVID-19. Sequenced material: PBMCs or T cells enriched from blood (not recorded which). The CDR3 here is CASSPPGQGAYEQYF. The CDR3 coding sequence is TGTGCCAGCTCACCCCCGGGACAGGGGGCCTACGAGCAGTACTTC.